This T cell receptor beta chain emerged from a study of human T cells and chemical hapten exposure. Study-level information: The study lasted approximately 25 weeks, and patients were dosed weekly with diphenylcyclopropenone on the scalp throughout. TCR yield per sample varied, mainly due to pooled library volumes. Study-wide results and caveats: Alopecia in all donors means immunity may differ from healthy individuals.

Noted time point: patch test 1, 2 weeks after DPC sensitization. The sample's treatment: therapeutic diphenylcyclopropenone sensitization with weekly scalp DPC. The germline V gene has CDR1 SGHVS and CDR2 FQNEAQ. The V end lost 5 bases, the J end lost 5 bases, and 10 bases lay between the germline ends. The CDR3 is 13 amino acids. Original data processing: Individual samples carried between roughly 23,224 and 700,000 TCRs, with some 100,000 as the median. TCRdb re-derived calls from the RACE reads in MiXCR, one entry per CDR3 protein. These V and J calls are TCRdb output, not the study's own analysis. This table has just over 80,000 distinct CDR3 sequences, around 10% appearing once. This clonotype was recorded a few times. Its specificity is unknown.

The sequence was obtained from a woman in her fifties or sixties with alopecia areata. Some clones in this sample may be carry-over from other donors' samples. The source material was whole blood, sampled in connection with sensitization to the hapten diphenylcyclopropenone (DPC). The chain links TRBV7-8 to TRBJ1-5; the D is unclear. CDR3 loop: CASSLTWDQPQHF. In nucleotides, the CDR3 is TGTGCCAGCAGCCTTACATGGGATCAGCCCCAGCATTTT.